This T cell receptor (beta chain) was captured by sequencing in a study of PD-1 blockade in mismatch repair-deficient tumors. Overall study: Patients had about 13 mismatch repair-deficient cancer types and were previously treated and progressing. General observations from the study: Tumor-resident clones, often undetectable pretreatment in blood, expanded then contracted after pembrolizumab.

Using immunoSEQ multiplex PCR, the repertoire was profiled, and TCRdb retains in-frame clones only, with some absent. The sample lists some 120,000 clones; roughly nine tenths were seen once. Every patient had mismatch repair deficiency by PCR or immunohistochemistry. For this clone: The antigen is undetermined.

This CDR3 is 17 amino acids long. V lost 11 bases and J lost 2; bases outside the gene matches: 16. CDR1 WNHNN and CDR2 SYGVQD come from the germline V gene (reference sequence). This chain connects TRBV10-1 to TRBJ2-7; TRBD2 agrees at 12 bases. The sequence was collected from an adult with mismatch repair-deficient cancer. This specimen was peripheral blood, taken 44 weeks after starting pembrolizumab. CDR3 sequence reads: CAAIFGTSGPGPYEQYF. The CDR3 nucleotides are TGCGCCGCGATTTTCGGGACTAGCGGGCCTGGTCCCTACGAGCAGTACTTC.